The 8 T cell receptor beta chains given below trace back to one sample, sequenced in a study of post-analysis software for immune sequencing data. For these receptors, no antigen is known. Study results and caveats: Patients carried roughly 5 TRBV segments more frequently than controls did, and TRBV5-6, TRBV5-1 and TRBV20-1 were among them.

The TCR beta cDNA libraries carried unique molecular identifiers. TCRdb itself ran the PCR reads through MiXCR, one entry per CDR3 protein. The sample has about half a million distinct CDR3 sequences, roughly 34% seen once; the top ten hold under 7%. The sequenced sample consisted of blood. These receptors were taken from a girl younger than 18 with multiple sclerosis.

At least ten counts were recorded for this clonotype. The chain couples TRBV4-1 to TRBJ2-7; 8 bases agree with TRBD1. CDR1 MGHRA and CDR2 YSYEKL come from the germline V gene. The V gene end was trimmed by 1 base and the J gene end by 1 base; junction bases not matched to a gene: 6. This CDR3 is built from 16 residues. This chain's CDR3 is CASSQGTGTGSYEQYF. CDR3 nucleotides: TGCGCCAGCAGCCAAGGCACCGGGACAGGTTCCTACGAGCAGTACTTC.

This clonotype was counted a few times. The chain uses TRBV6-1 and TRBJ2-1; D may be TRBD2 (6 bases). The germline gives CDR1 MNHNS, CDR2 SASEGT. The CDR3 consists of 17 residues. V was trimmed by 3 bases and J by 8 bases, leaving 23 bases between them. The CDR3 nucleotides are TGTGCCAGCAGTGAGGACACCGGGACTCTCCCCTTCGATGAGCAGTTCTTC. Translating gives CASSEDTGTLPFDEQFF.

The chain is built from TRBV7-9 and TRBJ2-1; possible D gene TRBD2, 7 bases. This CDR3 spans 18 amino acids. Germline-derived CDR1 and CDR2 are SEHNR and FQNEAQ (reference sequence). Trimming took off 2 bases at V and 7 bases at J, with 24 bases between the two ends. The CDR3 reads CASSLPFKGGGLINEQFF. CDR3 in DNA: TGTGCCAGCAGCTTACCCTTCAAGGGGGGGGGCCTAATAAATGAGCAGTTCTTC.

This clonotype was seen more than once but under ten times. The chain joins TRBV27 to TRBJ2-4; D uncertain. Germline values: CDR1 MNHEY, CDR2 SMNVEV (reference sequence). The CDR3 runs 16 residues. V was cut by 2 bases and J by 0 bases, with 11 bases left in between. The CDR3 DNA is TGTGCCAGCAGTTTAATGGCAGTTCTAGCCAAAAACATTCAGTACTTC. Protein product: CASSLMAVLAKNIQYF.

In its sample, this clonotype was seen a few times. The chain couples TRBV12-2 to TRBJ1-2; the table's D call, TRBD1, was not checked against the DNA. TRBV12-2 is recorded as a pseudogene. This CDR3 contains 13 residues. The DNA for the CDR3 is TGTGCAAGTCACTCGAGGGGGACAGGAGGCTACACCTTC. Protein product: CASHSRGTGGYTF.

V and J are TRBV4-1 and TRBJ1-2; possibly TRBD1 for D (5 bases). The germline gives CDR1 MGHRA, CDR2 YSYEKL. CDR3 size: 17 residues. V was shortened by 0 bases and J by 6 bases, with 20 bases between the two germline ends. The CDR3 protein is CASSQDGGFRSVDGYTF. In nucleotides, the CDR3 is TGCGCCAGCAGCCAAGATGGGGGATTCAGGTCGGTGGATGGCTACACCTTC.

The chain recombines TRBV29-1 with TRBJ1-1; D ambiguous. This CDR3 is 11 amino acids long. With 3 bases removed from V and 2 bases from J, the gap between germline ends came to 4 bases. Germline CDR1 and CDR2: SQVTM and ANQGSEA. The CDR3: CSVDINTEAFF. In DNA form, the CDR3 reads TGCAGCGTTGATATAAACACTGAAGCTTTCTTT.

This clonotype was observed many times. The V gene is TRBV6-2 or TRBV6-3, the J gene TRBJ2-4; perhaps TRBD2 as D (7 bases). This CDR3 region has 18 residues. Per the germline V gene, CDR1 is MNHEY and CDR2 is SVGEGT. Trimming cost V 2 bases and J 0 bases, with 17 bases left between them. The CDR3 DNA reads as TGTGCCAGCAGTTACGAGCTGGGAGGGACACTAGCCAAAAACATTCAGTACTTC. This encodes CASSYELGGTLAKNIQYF.